This T cell receptor (beta chain) was recorded in a study of blood T cell repertoires in COVID-19. Study context: Sites across the United States, Italy and Spain contributed samples from acute and convalescent COVID-19. Sample material is recorded as cDNA or gDNA derived from T cells, B-cell-depleted T cells, or PBMCs.

Those enrolled in Seattle joined during active infection and were followed longitudinally afterward. The repertoire was sequenced with immunoSEQ multiplex PCR; TCRdb's copy has only in-frame clones and lacks some. The table has 300,000 to 400,000 clones, 87% seen once; the top ten hold 6% to 7%. Trimming at V came to 3 bases and at J to 2 bases, leaving 8 bases not matched to a gene. This CDR3 is built from 17 residues. CDR1 is MDHEN, CDR2 SYDVKM, per germline. The source of this sequence is a woman aged 45-65 years with COVID-19, enrolled during active disease. Specimen: peripheral blood. V is TRBV28 and J is TRBJ2-3, with 10 bases that match TRBD2. This chain's CDR3 is CASSFFSSGRSTDTQYF. The CDR3 DNA sequence: TGTGCCAGCAGTTTCTTCTCTAGCGGGAGATCCACAGATACGCAGTATTTT.